This T cell receptor (beta chain) is from a study of shared clonotypes between healthy human individuals. An even split of each subset's genomic DNA across several immunoSEQ plates was performed. Sequencing was performed with immunoSEQ multiplex PCR; in TCRdb, only in-frame clones are kept and a portion is missing. The sample lists around 100,000 clones, around 71% seen once, with approximately 25% in the top ten. Trimming left V 7 bases short and J 4 bases short, with 19 bases between. Germline V CDR1 and CDR2: MGHRA, YSYEKL. The CDR3 has 15 amino acids. The genes are TRBV4-1 and TRBJ1-1; D perhaps matches TRBD1 (5 bases). The TCR originated in a woman aged 30 to 39 in good health. Sequenced: memory CD8+ T cells sorted from blood. Subset here: CD45RO+ cells pooled with CCR7-negative TemRA cells. DNA of the CDR3: TGCGCCAGCAAAGGGGCAGGATGGCTGAGCACTGAAGCTTTCTTT. Translating it yields CASKGAGWLSTEAFF.